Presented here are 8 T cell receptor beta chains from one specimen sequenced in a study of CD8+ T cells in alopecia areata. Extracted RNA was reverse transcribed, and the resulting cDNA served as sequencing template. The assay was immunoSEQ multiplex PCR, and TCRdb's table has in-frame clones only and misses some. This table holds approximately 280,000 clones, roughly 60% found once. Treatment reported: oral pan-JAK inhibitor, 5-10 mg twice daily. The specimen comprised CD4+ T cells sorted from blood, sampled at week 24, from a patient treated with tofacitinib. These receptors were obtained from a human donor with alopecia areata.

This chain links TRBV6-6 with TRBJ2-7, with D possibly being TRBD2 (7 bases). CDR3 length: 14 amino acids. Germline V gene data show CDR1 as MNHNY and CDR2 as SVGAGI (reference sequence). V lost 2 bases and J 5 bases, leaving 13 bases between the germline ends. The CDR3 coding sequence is TGTGCCAGCAGTTACCGGGGGGCCCGGGACGAGCAGTACTTC. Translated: CASSYRGARDEQYF.

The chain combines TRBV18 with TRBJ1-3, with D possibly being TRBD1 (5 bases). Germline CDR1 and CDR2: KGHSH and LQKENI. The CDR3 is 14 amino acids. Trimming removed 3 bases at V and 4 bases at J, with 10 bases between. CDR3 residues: CASSPGEWGNTIYF. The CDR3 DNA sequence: TGTGCCAGCTCACCGGGGGAATGGGGAAACACCATATATTTT.

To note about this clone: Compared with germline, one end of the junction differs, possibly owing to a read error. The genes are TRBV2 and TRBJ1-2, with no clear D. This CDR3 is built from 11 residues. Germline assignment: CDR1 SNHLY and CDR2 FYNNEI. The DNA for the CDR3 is TGTGCCAGCAGTGTGGTCGACTCCGGCCCCTTC. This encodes CASSVVDSGPF.

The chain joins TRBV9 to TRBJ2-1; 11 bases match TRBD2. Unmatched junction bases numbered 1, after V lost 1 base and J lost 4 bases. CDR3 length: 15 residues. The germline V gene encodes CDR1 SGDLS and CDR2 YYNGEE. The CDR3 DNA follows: TGTGCCAGCAGCGTACTAGCGGGGGGATACAATGAGCAGTTCTTC. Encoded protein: CASSVLAGGYNEQFF.

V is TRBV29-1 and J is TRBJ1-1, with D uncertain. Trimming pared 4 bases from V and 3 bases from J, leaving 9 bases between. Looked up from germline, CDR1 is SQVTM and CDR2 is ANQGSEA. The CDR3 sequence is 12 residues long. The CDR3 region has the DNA TGCAGCGTTGGAAGGTGGGACACTGAAGCTTTCTTT. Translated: CSVGRWDTEAFF.

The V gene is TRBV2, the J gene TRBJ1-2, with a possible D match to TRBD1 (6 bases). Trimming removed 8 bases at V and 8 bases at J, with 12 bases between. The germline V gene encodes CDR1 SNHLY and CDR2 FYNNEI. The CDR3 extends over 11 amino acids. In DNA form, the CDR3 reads TGTGCCAGCCGGGGGGCTGACGGCTACACCTTC. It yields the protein CASRGADGYTF.

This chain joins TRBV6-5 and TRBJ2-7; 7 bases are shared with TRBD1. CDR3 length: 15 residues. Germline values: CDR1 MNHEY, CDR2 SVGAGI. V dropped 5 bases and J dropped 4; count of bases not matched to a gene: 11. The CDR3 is CASSGRDSPLYEQYF. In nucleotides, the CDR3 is TGTGCCAGCAGTGGCCGGGACAGTCCCCTTTACGAGCAGTACTTC.

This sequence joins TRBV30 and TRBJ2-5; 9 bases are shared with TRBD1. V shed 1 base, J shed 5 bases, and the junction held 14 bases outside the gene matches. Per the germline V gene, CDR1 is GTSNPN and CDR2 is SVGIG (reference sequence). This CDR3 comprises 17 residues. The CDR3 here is CAWSARYTGGAGETQYF. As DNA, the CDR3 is TGTGCCTGGAGTGCAAGATATACAGGGGGCGCAGGGGAGACCCAGTACTTC.